This passage covers 20 T cell receptor beta chains from one sample sequenced in a study of CD8 T cells in ankylosing spondylitis. TCRdb re-derived calls from the 5' RACE reads in MiXCR, one entry per CDR3 protein. The sample consists of some 290,000 distinct CDR3 sequences, around 19% of them appearing once. Sequenced: blood, either unsorted or a sorted T cell fraction (not recorded which). The receptors stem from a male donor with ankylosing spondylitis or in good health (not recorded which).

This clonotype was detected many times. The chain links TRBV5-1 to TRBJ2-3, with no clear D. CDR1 and CDR2 from the germline V gene are SGHRS and YFSETQ. The V and J ends lost 0 bases and 2 bases respectively, with 7 bases between them. This CDR3 is 14 amino acids long. CDR3 in amino acids: CASSLGRLTDTQYF. CDR3 DNA: TGCGCCAGCAGCTTGGGGCGACTCACAGATACGCAGTATTTT.

Only a few counts were recorded for this clonotype. The chain is built from TRBV24-1 and TRBJ2-5; maybe TRBD2 (6 bases). Germline CDR1 KGHDR, CDR2 SFDVKD. With 4 bases removed from V and 3 bases from J, the gap between germline ends came to 11 bases. This CDR3 comprises 14 residues. The CDR3 nucleotides read TGTGCCACCAGTGAGCCGGGACTCGAAGAGACCCAGTACTTC. Amino acids: CATSEPGLEETQYF.

Written as DNA, the CDR3 is TGCGCCAGCAGCTTGGCCAGTACAGGGGTCTCTGGAAACACCATATATTTT. Translated: CASSLASTGVSGNTIYF. The chain uses TRBV5-1 and TRBJ1-3; 7 bases agree with TRBD1. Germline CDR1 is SGHRS and CDR2 is YFSETQ. After removal of 0 bases from V and 0 bases from J, the junction contained 6 bases not matched to a gene. The CDR3 spans 17 residues.

This clonotype has just a few counts. The chain combines TRBV20-1 with TRBJ1-2; D is undetermined. V lost 6 bases to trimming and J lost 5 bases, with 19 bases between them. The CDR3 totals 14 residues. Germline loops: CDR1 DFQATT, CDR2 SNEGSKA (reference sequence). CDR3 nucleotide sequence: TGCAGTGCCCCGGAGACCCCGTCCGGGTATGGCTACACCTTC. It yields the protein CSAPETPSGYGYTF.

This chain connects TRBV10-3 to TRBJ1-1, with D possibly matching TRBD1 (6 bases). Trimming removed 0 bases from V and 1 base from J, with 9 bases in between. The CDR3 runs to 15 residues. Germline values: CDR1 ENHRY, CDR2 SYGVKD. CDR3 amino acids: CAISESIGGNTEAFF. The CDR3 nucleotides read TGTGCCATCAGTGAGTCGATAGGGGGGAACACTGAAGCTTTCTTT.

Ten or more counts support this clonotype. The chain is built from TRBV9 and TRBJ2-3; 9 nucleotides match TRBD2. With V trimmed by 2 bases and J by 5 bases, 12 bases remained unmatched. There are 17 residues in the CDR3. CDR1 SGDLS and CDR2 YYNGEE come from the germline V gene. The CDR3 DNA is TGTGCCAGCAGCGTGGGTCCTATAGCGGGGGCGGGAGATACGCAGTATTTT. As protein: CASSVGPIAGAGDTQYF.

The chain uses TRBV7-9 and TRBJ1-1; D is uncertain. The CDR3 covers 15 residues. Germline lookup yields CDR1 SEHNR and CDR2 FQNEAQ (reference sequence). Between the trimmed V and J ends, which lost 1 base and 0 bases, there was a span of 9 bases. The CDR3 reads CASSLGHSMNTEAFF. CDR3 in DNA: TGTGCCAGCAGCTTAGGGCACAGTATGAACACTGAAGCTTTCTTT.

This clonotype has a handful of counts. The V gene is TRBV28, the J gene TRBJ1-1, with D unresolved. In germline, CDR1 is MDHEN, CDR2 SYDVKM. This CDR3 comprises 12 residues. The V gene lost 4 bases and the J gene lost 1 base, with 4 bases spanning the gap. For the CDR3, the DNA is TGTGCCAGCAGTTATTGGAACACTGAAGCTTTCTTT. Translating gives CASSYWNTEAFF.

The table lists this clonotype with a few counts. The V and J genes are TRBV30 and TRBJ1-2, with a tentative D call TRBD1 (5 bases). This CDR3 has 13 residues. Germline CDR1 GTSNPN, CDR2 SVGIG (reference sequence). V lost 5 bases, J lost 0 bases, and 10 bases lay in between. The CDR3 sequence: CAWGDVANYGYTF. The CDR3 DNA follows: TGTGCCTGGGGGGACGTCGCTAACTATGGCTACACCTTC.

This clonotype has just a few counts. The rearrangement uses TRBV12-3 or TRBV12-4 and TRBJ1-5, with D possibly TRBD1 on 6 matching bases. The V and J ends lost 5 bases and 7 bases respectively, with 15 bases between them. The CDR3 has 14 amino acids. This CDR3 reads CASSPSGGRQPQHF. CDR3 coding DNA: TGTGCCAGCAGTCCCTCCGGGGGGCGACAGCCCCAGCATTTT.

This clonotype was observed a few times. The chain has TRBV5-1 and TRBJ2-5, with 8 bases identical to TRBD1. Germline V CDR1 and CDR2: SGHRS, YFSETQ. This CDR3 has 16 residues. The ends lost 5 bases at V and 5 bases at J; junction bases unmatched: 14. The CDR3 loop is CASSEPDRAHDETQYF. The CDR3 DNA reads TGCGCCAGCAGTGAGCCGGACAGGGCGCACGACGAGACCCAGTACTTC.

The gene calls are TRBV3-1 and TRBJ1-2; TRBD1 is a possible D gene (6 bases). Germline V lookup: CDR1 LGHDT, CDR2 YNNKEL (reference sequence). The germline V and J ends were trimmed by 3 bases and 8 bases, with 13 bases remaining between them. The CDR3 totals 13 residues. The CDR3: CASSHGQKAGYTF. DNA of the CDR3: TGTGCCAGCAGCCATGGACAGAAGGCCGGCTACACCTTC.

The rearrangement uses TRBV5-1 and TRBJ2-6; 8 nucleotides agree with TRBD1. CDR3 length: 16 amino acids. Germline CDR1 reads SGHRS; CDR2 reads YFSETQ. The ends lost 1 base at V and 2 bases at J; junction bases unmatched: 2. The CDR3 spells CASSLQGAAGANVLTF. The CDR3 nucleotides are TGCGCCAGCAGCTTGCAGGGGGCGGCTGGGGCCAACGTCCTGACTTTC.

The chain carries TRBV5-6 and TRBJ1-1; TRBD1 might be the D (6 bases). This CDR3 has 14 amino acids. Germline V gene lookup returns CDR1 SGHDT and CDR2 YYEEEE. V lost 2 bases, J lost 4 bases, and 12 bases lay in between. The CDR3 is CASSFIRGGTEAFF. The CDR3 bases are TGTGCCAGCAGCTTCATCAGGGGTGGCACTGAAGCTTTCTTT.

This clonotype was observed a few times. The CDR3 reads CASRDTPGQGLDEQYV. DNA for the CDR3: TGTGCCAGCAGAGACACACCTGGTCAGGGACTGGACGAGCAGTACGTC. This chain uses TRBV12-3 or TRBV12-4 with TRBJ2-7; weak D call: TRBD2 (6 bases). The CDR3 sequence is 16 residues long. V gave up 6 bases and J gave up 5 bases, with 23 bases separating them.

In this sample, this clonotype turned up many times. V is TRBV27 and J is TRBJ1-6, with 7 bases fitting TRBD1. Germline values: CDR1 MNHEY, CDR2 SMNVEV (reference sequence). The trim removed 5 bases at V and 1 base at J, leaving 5 bases unmatched. CDR3 length equals 16 residues. CDR3 DNA sequence: TGTGCCAGCAGTCCCCGACAGGGATCCTATAATTCACCCCTCCACTTT. It encodes CASSPRQGSYNSPLHF.

As concerns this clonotype: Because the CDR3 is missing its conserved closing phenylalanine or tryptophan, this is likely a read error. The chain combines TRBV5-1 with TRBJ2-5; 8 bases fit TRBD2. This CDR3 comprises 16 residues. Germline loops: CDR1 SGHRS, CDR2 YFSETQ. Trimming at V came to 3 bases and at J to 10 bases, leaving 17 bases not matched to a gene. CDR3 region: CASSSSGGLANGDQYV. CDR3 sequence (DNA): TGCGCCAGCAGCTCAAGCGGGGGACTCGCGAATGGGGACCAGTACGTC.

The chain has TRBV5-1 and TRBJ2-3; perhaps D is TRBD1 or TRBD2 (6 bases each). The germline gives CDR1 SGHRS, CDR2 YFSETQ. The V gene lost 4 bases and the J gene lost 3 bases, with 18 bases spanning the gap. There are 16 residues in the CDR3. This CDR3 reads CASSPLGAGRTDTQYF. The CDR3 DNA is TGCGCCAGCAGCCCGCTGGGGGCAGGGAGGACAGATACGCAGTATTTT.

This clonotype was recorded a few times. This rearrangement joins TRBV3-1 to TRBJ2-5; a possible D gene is TRBD2 (6 bases). The CDR3 spans 13 residues. Trimming stripped 3 bases from V and 2 bases from J, with 7 bases between. Germline-derived CDR1 and CDR2 are LGHDT and YNNKEL (reference sequence). The CDR3 coding sequence is TGTGCCAGCAGCCATGGGGGGCAAGAGACCCAGTACTTC. It is translated as CASSHGGQETQYF.

The table lists this clonotype with many counts. The CDR3 DNA is TGTGCCAGCAGCCGTGGGACCTTCACCGGGGAGCTGTTTTTT. The encoded protein is CASSRGTFTGELFF. The chain combines TRBV12-3 or TRBV12-4 with TRBJ2-2; the D gene could be TRBD1 or TRBD2 (5 bases each). V shed 6 bases and J shed 4 bases, with 12 bases lying between them. The CDR3 length is 14 residues.